Listed here are 24 T cell receptor beta chains from one sample, sequenced in a study of cytomegalovirus exposure and HLA in healthy donors. With 60 Vbeta and 13 Jbeta primers, the PCR was carried out. Using immunoSEQ multiplex PCR, the repertoire was profiled, and TCRdb retains in-frame clones only, with some absent. The sample includes 140,000 to 150,000 clones, less than 10% of them seen just once. Sample: PBMCs. Receptors were obtained from a man aged 50-60 years in good health and CMV-seronegative.

V gene TRBV19 combines with J gene TRBJ1-2; the match to TRBD1 covers 9 bases. The V gene's germline CDR1 is LNHDA and CDR2 SQIVND (reference sequence). This CDR3 contains 12 residues. V lost 8 bases and J lost 8; bases outside the gene matches: 6. The CDR3 region is CASSSTGGGYTF. In DNA, the CDR3 is TGTGCCAGTTCCTCGACAGGGGGAGGCTACACCTTC.

This clone was seen a few times. V gene TRBV2 combines with J gene TRBJ2-5, with 11 bases that match TRBD2. The CDR3 is 15 amino acids. Unmatched junction bases numbered 6, after V lost 6 bases and J lost 3 bases. Germline-derived CDR1 and CDR2 are SNHLY and FYNNEI. The CDR3 is CASRALAGDEETQYF. The CDR3 DNA sequence: TGTGCCAGCAGAGCACTAGCGGGGGATGAAGAGACCCAGTACTTC. Full variable domain (remainder filled in from reference TRBV2 and TRBJ2-5): EPEVTQTPSHQVTQMGQEVILRCVPISNHLYFYWYRQILGQKVEFLVSFYNNEISEKSEIFDDQFSVERPDGSNFTLKIRSTKLEDSAMYFCASRALAGDEETQYFGPGTRLLVL.

There are a few counts of this clone. This chain connects TRBV7-8 to TRBJ1-4, with TRBD1 matching over 7 bases. The germline V gene has CDR1 SGHVS and CDR2 FQNEAQ. The V and J ends lost 5 bases and 2 bases, in that order; junction bases with no gene match: 8. The CDR3 consists of 16 residues. CDR3 loop: CASSGPTGYTNEKLFF. CDR3 sequence (DNA): TGTGCCAGCAGCGGGCCGACAGGGTACACTAATGAAAAACTGTTTTTT.

The V call is TRBV28, the J call TRBJ1-2, with D unresolved. This CDR3 spans 15 amino acids. The germline V and J ends were trimmed by 5 bases and 0 bases, with 13 bases remaining between them. CDR1 and CDR2 (germline): MDHEN, SYDVKM. This chain's CDR3 is CASSPIGGSNYGYTF. The CDR3, as DNA: TGTGCCAGCAGTCCTATCGGAGGGTCTAACTATGGCTACACCTTC.

Comment on this clone: At one end, the junction sequence differs from germline, possibly due to a read error. The DNA for the CDR3 is TGCGCCAGCAGCCAAGGACGGGACTCTGGAAACAACATATATTTT. Amino acids: CASSQGRDSGNNIYF. This sequence joins TRBV4-1 and TRBJ1-3; D perhaps matches TRBD1 (5 bases). Germline CDR1 MGHRA, CDR2 YSYEKL. This CDR3 has 15 residues.

The J gene is TRBJ2-5, the V gene TRBV13; 7 bases match TRBD2. J was trimmed by 5 bases and V by 8 bases; bases with no gene match: 5. The V gene's germline CDR1 is PRHDT and CDR2 FYEKMQ (reference sequence). The CDR3 consists of 12 residues. Here the CDR3 reads CASRIGGETQYF. CDR3 sequence (DNA): TGTGCCAGCCGGATCGGGGGGGAGACCCAGTACTTC.

As regards this clone: One junction end disagrees with the germline gene, perhaps due to a read error. Other DNA sequences from this sample encode an identical CDR3 as well. V is TRBV30 and J is TRBJ2-6; a weak D match, TRBD1 (5 bases). This CDR3 is built from 12 residues. Germline loops: CDR1 GTSNPN, CDR2 SVGIG (reference sequence). The CDR3 nucleotides are TGTGCCTCAGGGCCTGGGGCCAACGTCCTGACTTTT. It specifies CASGPGANVLTF.

This clone was counted a few times. The chain is built from TRBV7-2 and TRBJ2-1, with D possibly being TRBD1 (5 bases). The CDR3 runs 16 residues. With 4 bases removed from V and 6 bases from J, the gap between germline ends came to 19 bases. CDR1 SGHTA and CDR2 FQGNSA come from the germline V gene. CDR3 bases: TGTGCCAGCAGCTACCCAGCTAGGGGTGGTAGCAATGAGCAGTTCTTC. Protein sequence: CASSYPARGGSNEQFF.

The chain uses TRBV6-4 and TRBJ1-1; weak D call: TRBD1 (5 bases). Trimming took 6 bases from V and 7 from J, leaving 15 bases between them. Germline V gene data show CDR1 as MRHNA and CDR2 as SNTAGT. The CDR3 spans 13 residues. CDR3 DNA sequence: TGTGCCAGCAGCCCCAGTAGGGGACTTGAAGCTTTCTTT. The encoded protein is CASSPSRGLEAFF.

This clone has a handful of counts. This chain joins TRBV18 and TRBJ1-6, with a possible D match to TRBD1 (5 bases). V lost 2 bases and J lost 8, with 13 bases in between. In germline, CDR1 is KGHSH, CDR2 LQKENI. The CDR3 has 15 residues. The CDR3: CASSPGQGRDSPLHF. DNA of the CDR3: TGTGCCAGCTCACCAGGTCAGGGAAGGGATTCACCCCTCCACTTT.

The V call is TRBV28, the J call TRBJ2-7, with 11 bases that match TRBD2. The CDR3 contains 15 residues. The germline CDR1 and CDR2 sequences are MDHEN and SYDVKM. J lost 3 bases, V lost 10 bases, and 11 bases had no gene match. The CDR3 DNA reads as TGTGCCATTACCCCTGGGACTAGCGGAATCTACGAGCAGTACTTC. It yields the protein CAITPGTSGIYEQYF.

J is TRBJ1-1 and V is TRBV29-1; 7 bases match TRBD1. This CDR3 has 12 amino acids. CDR1 SQVTM and CDR2 ANQGSEA come from the germline V gene. The CDR3 DNA reads TGCAGGGCACAGGGGATGAGAACTGAAGCTTTCTTT. Its translation: CRAQGMRTEAFF.

This clone showed up just a few times. The chain recombines TRBV27 with TRBJ2-6, with TRBD1 identical over 8 bases. CDR1 MNHEY and CDR2 SMNVEV come from the germline V gene (reference sequence). This CDR3 contains 24 residues. Trimming took 5 bases from V and 2 from J; bases not matched to a gene: 29. The CDR3 coding sequence is TGTGCCAGCAGTCAATGGGGGTTGGCAGGGGGCCTGCTAGCCCCCAAGACTGGGGCCAACGTCCTGACTTTC. This gives the protein CASSQWGLAGGLLAPKTGANVLTF.

The table lists this clone with a few counts. This sequence joins TRBV11-2 and TRBJ2-7; tentatively, D is TRBD2 (6 bases). V dropped 0 bases and J dropped 1 base, with 10 bases sitting between them. Per the germline V gene, CDR1 is SGHAT and CDR2 is FQNNGV. The CDR3 has 15 residues. The CDR3 DNA reads as TGTGCCAGCAGCTTAGATCGGGGGTTTTCCTACGAGCAGTACTTC. Translation: CASSLDRGFSYEQYF.

This clone was counted a few times. The V and J genes are TRBV19 and TRBJ1-4; 7 bases align to TRBD1. After removal of 5 bases from V and 5 bases from J, the junction contained 5 bases not matched to a gene. Germline CDR1 reads LNHDA; CDR2 reads SQIVND (reference sequence). There are 14 residues in the CDR3. The CDR3: CASSEQGWNEKLFF. CDR3 nucleotide sequence: TGTGCCAGTAGTGAACAGGGGTGGAATGAAAAACTGTTTTTT. Based on the CDR3 plus reference TRBV19 and TRBJ1-4, the full variable domain is DGGITQSPKYLFRKEGQNVTLSCEQNLNHDAMYWYRQDPGQGLRLIYYSQIVNDFQKGDIAEGYSVSREKKESFPLTVTSAQKNPTAFYLCASSEQGWNEKLFFGSGTQLSVL.

This clone has a handful of counts. This chain joins TRBV2 and TRBJ2-2, with a possible D match to TRBD2 (5 bases). Germline V gene lookup returns CDR1 SNHLY and CDR2 FYNNEI. The CDR3 is 14 amino acids. V lost 3 bases and J lost 4, with 9 bases in between. The CDR3 reads CASSELSGTGELFF. The CDR3 coding sequence is TGTGCCAGCAGTGAGTTGAGCGGCACCGGGGAGCTGTTTTTT. Full variable domain (rest looked up from reference TRBV2 and TRBJ2-2): EPEVTQTPSHQVTQMGQEVILRCVPISNHLYFYWYRQILGQKVEFLVSFYNNEISEKSEIFDDQFSVERPDGSNFTLKIRSTKLEDSAMYFCASSELSGTGELFFGEGSRLTVL.

This clone has just a few counts. The chain recombines TRBV5-5 with TRBJ2-3; the match to TRBD1 covers 11 bases. The V and J ends lost 3 bases and 4 bases, in that order; junction bases with no gene match: 7. Germline V gene lookup returns CDR1 SGHKS and CDR2 YYEKEE (reference sequence). The CDR3 contains 16 residues. CDR3 nucleotide sequence: TGTGCCAGCAGCTGGGGACAGGGGGAACGGGCAGATACGCAGTATTTT. It yields the protein CASSWGQGERADTQYF.

This clone showed up just a few times. The chain links TRBV9 to TRBJ1-1, with 9 bases that match TRBD1. Germline V lookup: CDR1 SGDLS, CDR2 YYNGEE. There are 13 residues in the CDR3. With V trimmed by 0 bases and J by 13 bases, 7 bases remained unmatched. The CDR3 reads CASSVEDRGMGFF. The CDR3 DNA reads as TGTGCCAGCAGCGTAGAAGACAGGGGGATGGGTTTCTTT. Combining the CDR3 with reference TRBV9 and TRBJ1-1 gives the whole variable domain DSGVTQTPKHLITATGQRVTLRCSPRSGDLSVYWYQQSLDQGLQFLIQYYNGEERAKGNILERFSAQQFPDLHSELNLSSLELGDSALYFCASSVEDRGMGFFGQGTRLTVV.

This clone was seen more than once but under ten times. This chain joins TRBV25-1 and TRBJ1-4, with a weak D call TRBD1 (6 bases). The CDR3 has 14 residues. Germline loops: CDR1 MGHDK, CDR2 SYGVNS. V shed 5 bases and J shed 5 bases, with 12 bases lying between them. DNA for the CDR3: TGTGCCAGCAGTCCACAGGGTCCGAATGAAAAACTGTTTTTT. Its translation: CASSPQGPNEKLFF.

This clone has a handful of counts. The rearrangement uses TRBV15 and TRBJ2-1, with 8 bases fitting TRBD1. The CDR3 runs 17 residues. With 1 base clipped from V and 7 bases from J, the junction kept 12 bases outside the gene matches. Germline lookup yields CDR1 LNHNV and CDR2 YYDKDF (reference sequence). CDR3 nucleotide sequence: TGTGCCACCAGCAGAGGGTCAGGGGGCAACGGTTTGAATGAGCAGTTCTTC. This codes for CATSRGSGGNGLNEQFF.

The gene calls are TRBV11-2 and TRBJ1-1, with D possibly matching TRBD1 (5 bases). Germline CDR1 is SGHAT and CDR2 is FQNNGV. This CDR3 comprises 11 residues. V was cut by 10 bases and J by 5 bases, with 11 bases left in between. The CDR3: CATLGGTEAFF. DNA of the CDR3: TGTGCCACCTTGGGGGGAACTGAAGCTTTCTTT.

The chain couples TRBV29-1 to TRBJ2-1, with D possibly being TRBD2 (7 bases). CDR1 and CDR2 (germline): SQVTM, ANQGSEA. The V end lost 4 bases, the J end lost 6 bases, and 22 bases lay between the germline ends. CDR3 size: 16 residues. The CDR3 DNA reads TGCAGCGTTGGGGGAATCGAGGGGGGGAGGCCCAATGAGCAGTTCTTC. It is translated as CSVGGIEGGRPNEQFF.

This sequence joins TRBV30 and TRBJ1-5; no definite D call. Trimming left V 2 bases short and J 1 base short, with 12 bases between. CDR1 is GTSNPN, CDR2 SVGIG, per germline (reference sequence). The CDR3 totals 15 residues. CDR3 in amino acids: CAWSNPTGSNQPQHF. The CDR3 DNA follows: TGTGCCTGGAGTAACCCCACGGGGAGCAATCAGCCCCAGCATTTT.

V is TRBV29-1 and J is TRBJ2-5; D ambiguous. Germline V gives CDR1 SQVTM, CDR2 ANQGSEA. Trimming shortened V by 3 bases and J by 5 bases, and 10 bases separated the two germline ends. There are 12 residues in the CDR3. The CDR3 here is CSVDSNQETQYF. As DNA, the CDR3 is TGCAGCGTTGATTCCAATCAGGAGACCCAGTACTTC.